Presented here are 5 T cell receptor beta chains from one specimen sequenced in a study of blood T cell repertoires in COVID-19. Produced via immunoSEQ multiplex PCR; TCRdb's table is partial and in-frame only. The sample lists more than 100,000 clones; 84% were seen once. The sequenced material came from peripheral blood. Source of these receptors: a man in his 60s with acute or convalescent COVID-19.

The chain is built from TRBV18 and TRBJ2-7, with D perhaps TRBD1 or TRBD2 (5 bases each). The CDR3 consists of 14 residues. Trimming removed 6 bases from V and 6 bases from J, with 18 bases in between. The germline V gene encodes CDR1 KGHSH and CDR2 LQKENI. The DNA of the CDR3 is TGTGCCAGCTCTCCAGGGTTCGGGATGCTCGAGCAGTACTTC. This encodes CASSPGFGMLEQYF.

This clone was detected once. The V and J genes are TRBV7-3 and TRBJ2-3, with TRBD2 identical over 8 bases. The CDR3 is 15 residues long. The germline gives CDR1 SGHTA, CDR2 FQGTGA. J was trimmed by 4 bases and V by 2 bases; bases with no gene match: 5. The CDR3: CASSLGTSGPDTQYF. The CDR3 DNA reads as TGTGCCAGCAGCTTAGGTACTAGCGGACCAGATACGCAGTATTTT.

The J gene is TRBJ2-3, the V gene TRBV18; 7 bases map to TRBD2. The germline gives CDR1 KGHSH, CDR2 LQKENI. The CDR3 extends over 14 amino acids. Trimming took 2 bases from V and 8 from J; bases not matched to a gene: 7. The CDR3 nucleotides read TGTGCCAGCTCACCAACCGGACTAGGAAGTACGCAGTATTTT. Translated: CASSPTGLGSTQYF.

V and J are TRBV30 and TRBJ1-3; TRBD1 matches 7 bases. The V segment lost 8 bases and the J segment 2 bases; nucleotides outside the gene matches: 3. The CDR3 extends over 12 amino acids. In germline, CDR1 is GTSNPN, CDR2 SVGIG (reference sequence). CDR3 in amino acids: CAHGQAGNTIYF. DNA of the CDR3: TGTGCCCACGGACAGGCTGGAAACACCATATATTTT.

In its sample, this clone was seen once. The chain couples TRBV25-1 to TRBJ1-4; 10 bases line up with TRBD1. Per the germline V gene, CDR1 is MGHDK and CDR2 is SYGVNS. The CDR3 length is 16 residues. The V and J ends lost 4 bases and 5 bases, in that order; junction bases with no gene match: 7. In DNA, the CDR3 is TGTGCCAGCAGTGCACCCGGGACAGGGGTAAATGAAAAACTGTTTTTT. Its translation is CASSAPGTGVNEKLFF. Based on the CDR3 plus reference TRBV25-1 and TRBJ1-4, the full variable domain is EADIYQTPRYLVIGTGKKITLECSQTMGHDKMYWYQQDPGMELHLIHYSYGVNSTEKGDLSSESTVSRIRTEHFPLTLESARPSHTSQYLCASSAPGTGVNEKLFFGSGTQLSVL.